This entry lists 18 T cell receptor beta chains sequenced from one sample in a study of PD-1 blockade in classical Hodgkin lymphoma. Sequenced by immunoSEQ multiplex PCR; TCRdb stores in-frame clones only, minus some. The table includes around 17,000 clones, roughly 86% detected once. Time point described: newly diagnosed, previously untreated cHL patient sample. Source material: peripheral blood mononuclear cells (PBMCs). Receptors were obtained from a human donor with classical Hodgkin lymphoma.

This clone appeared a single time. The rearrangement links TRBV6-1 to TRBJ2-7, with 7 nucleotides matching TRBD1. CDR1 MNHNS and CDR2 SASEGT come from the germline V gene. V trimming: 3 bases; J trimming: 12 bases; junction bases outside the gene matches: 14. This CDR3 has 14 amino acids. CDR3 sequence: CASSDKDLGQKLYF. The CDR3 DNA sequence: TGTGCCAGCAGTGATAAGGATCTGGGACAGAAGCTGTACTTC.

The chain uses TRBV7-9 and TRBJ2-7; tentatively, D is TRBD1 (6 bases). Per germline, CDR1 SEHNR and CDR2 FQNEAQ (reference sequence). V was clipped by 5 bases and J by 3 bases, with 14 bases between them. CDR3 length: 14 amino acids. CDR3 residues: CASSHRQANYEQYF. The CDR3 DNA reads TGTGCCAGCAGCCACCGACAGGCCAACTACGAGCAGTACTTC.

The gene calls are TRBV7-6 and TRBJ1-2; TRBD1 agrees at 7 bases. V lost 1 base, J lost 3 bases, and 14 bases stayed unmatched. CDR1 and CDR2 from the germline V gene are SGHVS and FNYEAQ. This CDR3 contains 18 residues. CDR3 sequence: CASSLGYRGRGSHYGYTF. In nucleotides, the CDR3 is TGTGCCAGCAGCTTAGGGTACCGTGGCAGGGGGTCTCACTATGGCTACACCTTC.

The chain links TRBV13 to TRBJ1-5; 8 bases are shared with TRBD1. V lost 5 bases to trimming and J lost 6 bases; unmatched junction nucleotides: 3. The germline V gene has CDR1 PRHDT and CDR2 FYEKMQ (reference sequence). The CDR3 totals 13 residues. The CDR3 reads CASSGRGLQPQHF. For the CDR3, the DNA is TGTGCCAGCAGCGGCAGGGGGCTTCAGCCCCAGCATTTT.

This rearrangement joins TRBV4-1 to TRBJ2-1; D is undetermined. Trimming left V 0 bases short and J 14 bases short, with 11 bases between. The CDR3 spans 12 residues. CDR1 and CDR2 from the germline V gene are MGHRA and YSYEKL. CDR3 in amino acids: CASSQDGAVEFF. The CDR3 DNA sequence: TGCGCCAGCAGCCAAGATGGTGCTGTAGAGTTCTTC.

The chain is built from TRBV7-2 and TRBJ1-3; D is unclear. Trimming left V 1 base short and J 6 bases short, with 13 bases between. Germline values: CDR1 SGHTA, CDR2 FQGNSA. The CDR3 consists of 15 residues. The CDR3 spells CASSLGPMRLNTIYF. The CDR3 DNA is TGTGCCAGCAGCTTAGGACCAATGCGACTAAACACCATATATTTT.

Turning to this clone: Germline is not matched at one junction end, which may reflect a read error. The chain joins TRBV7-3 to TRBJ2-5; D is unresolved. The CDR3 sequence is 14 residues long. Germline V CDR1 and CDR2: SGHTA, FQGTGA. CDR3 protein: CASSPMGLQGTQYF. CDR3 DNA: TGTGCCAGCAGTCCAATGGGTCTCCAAGGGACCCAGTACTTC.

This chain connects TRBV6-1 to TRBJ2-3; D is possibly TRBD1 (6 bases). The CDR3 spans 14 residues. Germline-derived CDR1 and CDR2 are MNHNS and SASEGT. Trimming took off 8 bases at V and 0 bases at J, with 12 bases between the two ends. In DNA, the CDR3 is TGTGCCAGCGAAGGGGGATCTAGCACAGATACGCAGTATTTT. This encodes CASEGGSSTDTQYF.

This rearrangement joins TRBV2 to TRBJ2-5, with 7 bases fitting TRBD1. Trimming at V came to 4 bases and at J to 4 bases, leaving 3 bases not matched to a gene. Germline CDR1 is SNHLY and CDR2 is FYNNEI. This CDR3 region has 13 residues. The DNA of the CDR3 is TGTGCCAGCAGTGGAGGGGGCCCAGAGACCCAGTACTTC. It is translated as CASSGGGPETQYF.

This clone was detected once. The rearrangement joins TRBV27 to TRBJ2-7; D not resolved. This CDR3 contains 13 residues. Per the germline V gene, CDR1 is MNHEY and CDR2 is SMNVEV (reference sequence). Trimming took off 2 bases at V and 2 bases at J, with 7 bases between the two ends. CDR3 sequence reads: CASSLKTAYEQYF. The CDR3 DNA reads TGTGCCAGCAGTTTAAAGACGGCCTACGAGCAGTACTTC.

This clone was observed a single time. The chain couples TRBV27 to TRBJ2-3, with 14 bases aligning to TRBD2. V shed 3 bases and J 0 bases; nucleotides not matched to a gene: 8. The CDR3 extends over 19 amino acids. Germline CDR1 MNHEY, CDR2 SMNVEV (reference sequence). CDR3 DNA: TGTGCCAGCAGTTTTATTGGACTAGCGGGGGGATCTAGCACAGATACGCAGTATTTT. Residues: CASSFIGLAGGSSTDTQYF.

The V and J genes are TRBV28 and TRBJ2-7; D is tentatively TRBD1 or TRBD2 (5 bases each). Trimming took 3 bases from V and 6 from J, leaving 12 bases between them. CDR3 length: 13 residues. Germline assignment: CDR1 MDHEN and CDR2 SYDVKM. The CDR3 is CASSFPGRSEQYF. The CDR3, as DNA: TGTGCCAGCAGTTTCCCAGGGAGAAGCGAGCAGTACTTC.

CDR3 coding DNA: TGTGCCAGCAGCCAGGGTCTGGGACTAGCGGGAGAAAGCACAGATACGCAGTATTTT. Protein product: CASSQGLGLAGESTDTQYF. The rearrangement uses TRBV5-5 and TRBJ2-3, with 14 bases matching TRBD2. CDR3 length equals 19 residues. Germline V CDR1 and CDR2: SGHKS, YYEKEE (reference sequence). Trimming at V came to 4 bases and at J to 0 bases, leaving 10 bases not matched to a gene.

A remark on this clone: Within the sample, other DNA sequences also encode this same CDR3. The V call is TRBV27, the J call TRBJ1-3; TRBD1 might be the D (6 bases). The ends were cut back, 0 bases at V and 4 bases at J, with 7 bases in the middle. The CDR3 length is 14 residues. CDR1 and CDR2 from the germline V gene are MNHEY and SMNVEV (reference sequence). CDR3 in amino acids: CASSLSGGGNTIYF. Here the CDR3 DNA reads TGTGCCAGCAGTTTATCAGGGGGGGGAAACACCATATATTTT.

The chain uses TRBV5-1 and TRBJ2-7, with TRBD1 matching 8 bases. CDR1 SGHRS and CDR2 YFSETQ come from the germline V gene. J was trimmed by 6 bases and V by 4 bases; bases with no gene match: 9. The CDR3 runs 14 residues. CDR3 bases: TGCGCCAGCAGCATTGGACAGGGAGCCTTCGAGCAGTACTTC. This gives the protein CASSIGQGAFEQYF.

V usage is TRBV2 and J usage is TRBJ2-7, with D maybe TRBD1 (6 bases). CDR3 length: 15 residues. Germline loops: CDR1 SNHLY, CDR2 FYNNEI. V was clipped by 5 bases and J by 7 bases, with 21 bases between them. The CDR3 DNA follows: TGTGCCAGCAGTACTCCGCTGACAGGAGATTTGGAGCAGTACTTC. It specifies CASSTPLTGDLEQYF.

The CDR3 bases are TGTGCCAGCAGGACGGACACGTCTAACGAGCAGTACTTC. Translating gives CASRTDTSNEQYF. The chain is built from TRBV6-5 and TRBJ2-7; D is possibly TRBD1 (5 bases). The CDR3 has 13 amino acids. The V end lost 6 bases, the J end lost 5 bases, and 14 bases lay between the germline ends. Germline V CDR1 and CDR2: MNHEY, SVGAGI.

The chain has TRBV7-9 and TRBJ2-7; 10 bases are a match to TRBD2. Germline-derived CDR1 and CDR2 are SEHNR and FQNEAQ (reference sequence). CDR3 length: 15 amino acids. The V gene end was trimmed by 4 bases and the J gene end by 0 bases; junction bases not matched to a gene: 3. DNA for the CDR3: TGTGCCAGCAGCTCTCAGCGGGAGGGCTCCTACGAGCAGTACTTC. It is translated as CASSSQREGSYEQYF.